The text below deals with one T cell receptor beta chain. Its matching antigen is unknown. These data belong to a study of tumor-infiltrating lymphocytes in primary liver carcinoma. Broader study findings: Against blood, tumors held a significantly higher top-250-clone fraction (p = 0.039). For tumor-adjacent and tumor-blood pairs, overlap was less than that seen for tumor region pairs.

The roughly 20-34 mg bulk tissue piece was not sorted before simultaneous RNA and DNA extraction. TCR beta cDNA came from approximately 0.55 ug total RNA, primed with a constant-region primer. For TCR beta, libraries were produced by three nested multiplex PCR rounds using slightly modified ARM-PCR. TRBV1-TRBV30 forward and Cbeta reverse primers drove the first two roughly 10-cycle rounds. TCRdb re-analysed the multiplex PCR reads in MiXCR, keeping a single row per CDR3 protein. The profile shows around 120,000 distinct CDR3 sequences, around 70% of them singletons. The germline V gene encodes CDR1 SGHNT and CDR2 YENEEA. The CDR3 is 15 residues long. Trimming stripped 5 bases from V and 6 bases from J, with 17 bases between.

This TCR was sampled from a woman aged 60-75 years with primary liver carcinoma and hepatitis B virus infection. The sequenced sample was tumor-adjacent normal liver tissue. This chain joins TRBV11-3 and TRBJ2-1, with D maybe TRBD2 (6 bases). In DNA form, the CDR3 reads TGTGCCAGCAGCATATTAGTGGGAGGTATCAATGAGCAGTTCTTC. Amino acids: CASSILVGGINEQFF.